This T cell receptor beta chain came from a study of T cell responses to AZD1222 COVID-19 vaccine. Trimming removed 5 bases from V and 1 base from J, with 12 bases in between. This CDR3 has 15 residues. CDR1 is SGHTA, CDR2 FQGNSA, per germline. Libraries were prepared by immunoSEQ multiplex PCR; TCRdb keeps only in-frame clonotypes and omits some of them. The sample records under 200,000 clones, almost 90% being singletons. The V call is TRBV7-2, the J call TRBJ1-3, with no clear D. The receptor's source is an adult in good health. The source material was peripheral blood, sampled on day 0 of AZD1222 vaccination. CDR3 sequence reads: CASSPSLPSGNTIYF. The CDR3 nucleotides are TGTGCCAGCAGCCCGTCCCTCCCTTCTGGAAACACCATATATTTT.